This is a list of T cell receptor beta chains from one sample in a study of cytomegalovirus exposure and HLA in healthy donors. Sequenced by immunoSEQ multiplex PCR; TCRdb stores in-frame clones only, minus some. Its listing shows 110,000 to 150,000 clones. The specimen was PBMCs. These receptor sequences come from a woman aged 18-30 years in good health and CMV-seronegative. CDR3s include the opening cysteine and the closing phenylalanine or tryptophan. D genes are given only for firm matches.

V	D	J	CDR3	DNA
TRBV30	TRBD2	TRBJ2-3	CAWRRPGLRTSGITDTQYF	TGTGCCTGGAGACGTCCGGGACTAAGGACTAGCGGCATCACAGATACGCAGTATTTT
TRBV30	.	TRBJ2-2	CAWIRGAGELFF	TGTGCCTGGATCAGGGGGGCCGGGGAGCTGTTTTTT
TRBV5-8	.	TRBJ2-2	CASLLNVGELFF	TGTGCCAGCCTACTTAATGTGGGGGAGCTGTTTTTT
TRBV7-9	.	TRBJ2-1	CASISVDYSYNEQFF	TGTGCCAGCATCTCCGTGGACTACTCCTACAATGAGCAGTTCTTC
TRBV30	.	TRBJ1-3	CAWSAGSGNTIYF	TGTGCCTGGAGTGCGGGCTCTGGAAACACCATATATTTT
TRBV18	.	TRBJ1-5	CASSPATNQPQHF	TGTGCCAGCTCACCGGCAACCAATCAGCCCCAGCATTTT
TRBV29-1	.	TRBJ1-2	CSVEGGTRGYTF	TGCAGCGTTGAAGGGGGGACAAGAGGCTACACCTTC
TRBV7-2	.	TRBJ1-2	CASSLVPENYGYTF	TGTGCCAGCAGCTTAGTTCCGGAGAACTATGGCTACACCTTC
TRBV27	.	TRBJ2-2	CASSLPRAGFGELFF	TGTGCCAGCAGTTTACCCAGGGCGGGGTTCGGGGAGCTGTTTTTT
TRBV27	.	TRBJ2-6	CASSLGPSGANVLTF	TGTGCCAGCAGTTTGGGGCCCTCTGGGGCCAACGTCCTGACTTTC
TRBV4-1	.	TRBJ1-2	CASSQDSYSYGYTF	TGCGCCAGCAGCCAAGATAGTTATTCCTATGGCTACACCTTC
TRBV15	TRBD2	TRBJ2-3	CATSRARLAGGPGLADTQYF	TGTGCCACCAGCAGAGCCCGACTAGCGGGAGGGCCGGGTCTGGCAGATACGCAGTATTTT
TRBV2	TRBD1	TRBJ1-1	CASSSIQGADTEAFF	TGTGCCAGCAGCTCGATACAGGGGGCGGACACTGAAGCTTTCTTT
TRBV25-1	.	TRBJ2-1	CASSALNSNNEQFF	TGTGCCAGCAGTGCTCTAAACTCAAACAATGAGCAGTTCTTC
TRBV7-9	.	TRBJ2-7	CASSLSTRSYEQYF	TGTGCCAGCAGCTTATCTACTCGCTCCTACGAGCAGTACTTC
TRBV9	TRBD2	TRBJ2-5	CASSLGTSGNAVETQYF	TGTGCCAGCAGCCTCGGGACTAGCGGGAATGCCGTTGAGACCCAGTACTTC
TRBV30	TRBD1	TRBJ1-2	CAWNRDRGVANYGYTF	TGTGCCTGGAACCGGGACAGGGGGGTGGCTAACTATGGCTACACCTTC
TRBV11-2	TRBD2	TRBJ2-3	CASSNPGLAGEVDTQYF	TGTGCCAGCAGCAATCCGGGACTAGCGGGAGAGGTAGATACGCAGTATTTT
TRBV7-9	.	TRBJ2-1	CASSLQAISYNEQFF	TGTGCCAGCAGCTTGCAAGCGATCTCCTACAATGAGCAGTTCTTC
TRBV7-9	.	TRBJ2-7	CASSPVPYEQYF	TGTGCCAGCAGCCCCGTCCCTTACGAGCAGTACTTC
TRBV2	TRBD2	TRBJ2-1	CASSEAGGTSYNEQFF	TGTGCCAGCAGTGAAGCGGGAGGGACCTCCTACAATGAGCAGTTCTTC
TRBV7-6	.	TRBJ2-7	CASSSGGESHEQYF	TGTGCCAGCAGCTCAGGAGGGGAGAGCCACGAGCAGTACTTC
TRBV9	TRBD2	TRBJ2-1	CASSGTSGRNEQFF	TGTGCCAGCTCCGGGACTAGCGGGAGAAATGAGCAGTTCTTC
TRBV4-2	.	TRBJ1-6	CASSQAGFYNSPLHF	TGTGCCAGCAGCCAAGCAGGGTTCTATAATTCACCCCTCCACTTT
TRBV5-1	TRBD2	TRBJ2-1	CASRPQGTSGYNEQFF	TGCGCCAGCAGACCCCAGGGGACTAGCGGGTACAATGAGCAGTTCTTC
TRBV5-1	TRBD1	TRBJ1-5	CASSLGGTGVSNQPQHF	TGCGCCAGCAGCTTAGGGGGGACAGGGGTAAGCAATCAGCCCCAGCATTTT
TRBV30	TRBD1	TRBJ2-7	CAWRSGQGYYEQYF	TGTGCCTGGAGATCGGGACAGGGTTACTACGAGCAGTACTTC
TRBV27	TRBD1	TRBJ2-1	CASSQTGTGVGDEQFF	TGTGCCAGCAGTCAAACTGGGACAGGGGTGGGGGATGAGCAGTTCTTC
TRBV4-3	.	TRBJ2-3	CASSQEVTSHPTDTQYF	TGCGCCAGCAGCCAAGAGGTCACTAGCCATCCCACAGATACGCAGTATTTT
TRBV11-2	.	TRBJ2-5	CASSLDQVFRETQYF	TGTGCCAGCAGCTTAGATCAGGTGTTTAGGGAGACCCAGTACTTC
TRBV11-1	TRBD2	TRBJ2-2	CASSPRVGREKSDGELFF	TGTGCCAGCAGCCCCCGGGTGGGGCGGGAGAAGTCGGACGGGGAGCTGTTTTTT
TRBV2	.	TRBJ1-5	CASSETGRNQPQHF	TGTGCCAGCAGTGAGACAGGAAGGAATCAGCCCCAGCATTTT
TRBV2	TRBD2	TRBJ2-7	CASRVGLAPSYEQYF	TGTGCCAGCAGAGTTGGACTAGCGCCTTCCTACGAGCAGTACTTC
TRBV7-2	.	TRBJ1-2	CASSFSSWQGRYGYTF	TGTGCCAGCAGCTTTTCGTCGTGGCAGGGAAGATATGGCTACACCTTC
TRBV10-1	TRBD2	TRBJ2-3	CASSDAGTRGTDTQYF	TGCGCCAGCAGTGACGCCGGGACTAGAGGGACAGATACGCAGTATTTT
TRBV5-6	.	TRBJ1-3	CASSKGSISGNTIYF	TGTGCCAGCAGCAAAGGGAGCATCTCTGGAAACACCATATATTTT
TRBV7-9	.	TRBJ1-1	CASTLDPGRGTEAFF	TGTGCCAGCACCTTAGACCCGGGTAGAGGGACTGAAGCTTTCTTT
TRBV6-1	.	TRBJ1-1	CASSLAAMNTEAFF	TGTGCCAGCAGTTTAGCAGCAATGAACACTGAAGCTTTCTTT
TRBV7-9	TRBD2	TRBJ2-1	CASSWGGNEQFF	TGTGCCAGCAGCTGGGGGGGCAATGAGCAGTTCTTC
TRBV4-3	.	TRBJ2-6	CASSQAGGTGANVLTF	TGCGCCAGCAGCCAAGCGGGCGGGACTGGGGCCAACGTCCTGACTTTC
TRBV9	.	TRBJ1-1	CASSKLNTEAFF	TGTGCCAGCAGCAAGCTGAACACTGAAGCTTTCTTT
TRBV5-1	TRBD1	TRBJ1-1	CASSIGTGRFGTEAFF	TGCGCCAGCAGCATAGGGACAGGGAGGTTCGGCACTGAAGCTTTCTTT
TRBV7-2	TRBD2	TRBJ2-5	CASSGRGGETQYF	TGTGCCAGCAGCGGCCGGGGGGGGGAGACCCAGTACTTC
TRBV25-1	TRBD1	TRBJ1-1	CASSSTPTGGTEAFF	TGTGCCAGCAGCTCAACCCCCACAGGGGGCACTGAAGCTTTCTTT
TRBV7-6	TRBD2	TRBJ2-5	CASSLRLAEETQYF	TGTGCCAGCAGCTTACGACTAGCGGAAGAGACCCAGTACTTC
TRBV11-1	.	TRBJ2-5	CASSYSFIGEQETQYF	TGTGCCAGCAGCTACAGTTTTATCGGGGAACAAGAGACCCAGTACTTC
TRBV14	TRBD2	TRBJ2-1	CASSLAGVYNEQFF	TGTGCCAGCAGCCTAGCGGGAGTATACAATGAGCAGTTCTTC
TRBV5-1	.	TRBJ1-1	CASSLGRQGGDTEAFF	TGCGCCAGCAGCTTGGGAAGGCAGGGTGGTGACACTGAAGCTTTCTTT
TRBV11-2	.	TRBJ2-3	CASSLGGLSTDTQYF	TGTGCCAGCAGCTTAGGTGGTCTAAGCACAGATACGCAGTATTTT
TRBV7-2	.	TRBJ1-2	CASSLWGRLDGYTF	TGTGCCAGCAGCTTATGGGGGCGCCTGGATGGCTACACCTTC
TRBV5-1	TRBD2	TRBJ2-3	CASSLQRDPDTQYF	TGCGCCAGCAGCTTGCAGCGGGATCCAGATACGCAGTATTTT
TRBV19	.	TRBJ2-5	CASSTDNQETQYF	TGTGCCAGTAGTACCGACAACCAAGAGACCCAGTACTTC
TRBV11-2	TRBD2	TRBJ2-3	CASSPNSGAQYF	TGTGCCAGCAGCCCAAATAGCGGGGCGCAGTATTTT
TRBV5-1	.	TRBJ2-6	CASSHEGARSGANVLTF	TGCGCCAGCAGCCACGAAGGGGCCCGCTCTGGGGCCAACGTCCTGACTTTC